This T cell receptor beta chain originates from a study of CD8 T cells in ankylosing spondylitis. Findings and limits, study-wide: The study looked at matched synovial fluid samples from ankylosing spondylitis patients. Disease-linked clones were reported to be significantly enriched there. Clones that were linked to disease were CD8+ and were relatively rare in peripheral blood.

This CDR3 spans 13 amino acids. V lost 6 bases and J 6 bases, leaving 15 bases between the germline ends. Germline lookup yields CDR1 SEHNR and CDR2 FQNEAQ (reference sequence). A word on this clonotype: Antigen unknown.

As the method for making TCR beta libraries, quantitative 5'-RACE with molecular barcodes was used. TCRdb redid the calling of the 5' RACE reads with MiXCR, one entry per CDR3 protein. The sample lists roughly 230,000 distinct CDR3 sequences, approximately 20% seen once, with about a third in the top ten. J is TRBJ2-7 and V is TRBV7-9; D uncertain. The source of this sequence is a male donor with ankylosing spondylitis or in good health (not recorded which). Sequencing used blood, either unsorted or a sorted T cell fraction (not recorded which). Written as DNA, the CDR3 is TGTGCCAGCAGTCCGCTAACTACACGCGAGCAGTACTTC. This encodes CASSPLTTREQYF.